This record covers a single TCR beta chain. This clonotype was detected many times. Its antigen remains unidentified. Qualities for individual bases were not recorded, and no much larger clone is one base off. Trimmed from V: 5 bases; trimmed from J: 4 bases; junction bases lacking a gene match: 9. Reading the germline V gene (reference sequence) gives CDR1 DFQATT and CDR2 SNEGSKA. The CDR3 covers 15 residues, taking in both the cysteine and the phenylalanine. Solely the CDR3 DNA is kept, with 45 bases framed from the first base. Sequencing relied on an Illumina HiSeq 2500. Quantitative 5'-RACE with molecular barcodes was used to prepare TCR beta libraries. The authors' analysis ran thus. A new computational method, built on a probabilistic model of VDJ rearrangement, was used to identify disease-linked TCR variants. TCRdb reprocessed the public reads (quality trimming at Q25 with fastp, clone calling with MiXCR) and kept in-frame beta chains. All rows with the same CDR3 protein become a single entry with the most common DNA and genes. These V and J calls derive from TCRdb rather than the authors' analysis. Recorded for this sample are around 150,000 distinct CDR3 sequences; about a third of them occurred a single time. The leading ten clones occupy approximately 6% of the sample.

This sample was included in a study of CD8 T cells in ankylosing spondylitis (dated by TCRdb to the late 2010s). As for the study more broadly: The study set out to find disease-linked TCR variants by profiling T cell receptor beta repertoires in ankylosing spondylitis patients and healthy donors. The full study cohort was made up of about two dozen ankylosing spondylitis patients and 108 healthy donors. Peripheral blood was sampled, and synovial fluid was additionally collected from ankylosing spondylitis patients.

Synovial fluid samples were matched to blood samples from the same ankylosing spondylitis patients. Findings and caveats that apply to the study as a whole: Some of the motif variants had been reported before in the synovial fluid and blood of reactive arthritis patients, a finding that suggests common disease-initiation mechanisms. Blood from ankylosing spondylitis patients appeared to be characterized by a TCR beta motif made up of about 8 highly homologous amino acid variants. Significant enrichment of the disease-linked clones was reported in matched synovial fluid samples from ankylosing spondylitis patients. The disease-linked clones had a CD8+ phenotype and were found at relatively low frequencies in peripheral blood.

Sequencing used synovial fluid, either unsorted or a sorted T cell fraction (not recorded which). The rearrangement combines TRBV20-1 with TRBJ2-1, and 9 junction bases match TRBD1. This TCR derives from a male donor with ankylosing spondylitis. The nucleotide sequence reads TGCAGTGCTGACCCCGGACAGGGGAAGTACAATGAGCAGTTCTTC. Translated, it reads CSADPGQGKYNEQFF.